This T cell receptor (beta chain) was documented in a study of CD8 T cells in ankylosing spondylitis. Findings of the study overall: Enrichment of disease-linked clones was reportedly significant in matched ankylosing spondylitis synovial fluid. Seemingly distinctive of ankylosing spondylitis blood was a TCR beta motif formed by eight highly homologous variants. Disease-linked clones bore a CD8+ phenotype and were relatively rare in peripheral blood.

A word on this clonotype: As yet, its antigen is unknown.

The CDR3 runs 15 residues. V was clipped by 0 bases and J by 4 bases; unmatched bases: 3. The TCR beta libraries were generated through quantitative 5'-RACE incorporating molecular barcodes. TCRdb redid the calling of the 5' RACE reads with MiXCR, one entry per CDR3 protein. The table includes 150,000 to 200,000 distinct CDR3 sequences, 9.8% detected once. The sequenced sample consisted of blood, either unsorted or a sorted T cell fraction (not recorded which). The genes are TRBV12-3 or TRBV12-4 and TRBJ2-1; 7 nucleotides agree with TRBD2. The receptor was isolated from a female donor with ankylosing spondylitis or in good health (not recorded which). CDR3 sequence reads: CASSLASGWYNEQFF. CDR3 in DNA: TGTGCCAGCAGTTTAGCTAGCGGGTGGTACAATGAGCAGTTCTTC.